This TCR beta chain derives from a study of blood T cell repertoires in COVID-19. The CDR3 runs 14 residues. The V gene end was trimmed by 0 bases and the J gene end by 7 bases; junction bases not matched to a gene: 4. CDR1 and CDR2 (germline): SGDLS, YYNGEE. For recovered donors of Cohort 3, there were two negative PCRs, clearance, or symptom resolution. Libraries were prepared by immunoSEQ multiplex PCR; TCRdb keeps only in-frame clonotypes and omits some of them. The sample consists of fewer than 350,000 clones, about 89% of them appearing once. The clonotype originates from a woman in her forties who had recovered from COVID-19. This rearrangement joins TRBV9 to TRBJ1-2, with TRBD1 identical over 9 bases. Source material: PBMCs or T cells enriched from blood (not recorded which). The CDR3 region has the DNA TGTGCCAGCAGCGTAGTAGGGACAGGGCTTGGCTACACCTTC. This translates into CASSVVGTGLGYTF. Looking up the rest from reference TRBV9 and TRBJ1-2 gives the full variable domain: DSGVTQTPKHLITATGQRVTLRCSPRSGDLSVYWYQQSLDQGLQFLIQYYNGEERAKGNILERFSAQQFPDLHSELNLSSLELGDSALYFCASSVVGTGLGYTFGSGTRLTVV.